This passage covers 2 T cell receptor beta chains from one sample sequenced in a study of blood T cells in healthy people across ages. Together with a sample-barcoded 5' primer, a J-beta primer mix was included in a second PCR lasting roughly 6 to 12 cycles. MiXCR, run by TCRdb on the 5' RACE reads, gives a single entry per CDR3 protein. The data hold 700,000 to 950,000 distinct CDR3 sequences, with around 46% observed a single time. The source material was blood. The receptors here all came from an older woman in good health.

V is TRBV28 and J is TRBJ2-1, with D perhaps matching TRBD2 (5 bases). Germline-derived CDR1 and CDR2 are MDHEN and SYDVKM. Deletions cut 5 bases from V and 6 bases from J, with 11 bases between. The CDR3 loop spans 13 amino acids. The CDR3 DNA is TGTGCCAGCAGTAGCGGCTTCGTCAATGAGCAGTTCTTC. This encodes CASSSGFVNEQFF.

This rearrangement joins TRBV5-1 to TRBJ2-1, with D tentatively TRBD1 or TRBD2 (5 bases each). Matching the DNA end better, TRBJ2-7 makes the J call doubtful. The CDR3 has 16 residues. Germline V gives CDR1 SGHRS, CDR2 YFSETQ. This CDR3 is CASSPRDPSSYSEQYF. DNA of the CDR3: TGCGCCAGCAGCCCCCGGGACCCTAGCTCCTACAGTGAGCAGTACTTC.